Each of the 27 T cell receptor beta chains below was sequenced from the same sample in a study of T-cell reconstitution after alpha-beta-depleted transplantation in children. Preparing the TCRbeta library involved the use of unique molecular identifiers. TCRdb re-called the PCR reads through MiXCR, storing one row per CDR3 protein. The data contain some 440,000 distinct CDR3 sequences, about 17% of them singletons. The specimen comprised PBMCs, mostly from graft donor cells, sampled 360 days after TCRalphabeta/CD19-depleted stem cell transplant. The source of these receptors is a boy under two years old who had a stem cell transplant for Wiskott-Aldrich syndrome, so the T cells may come from the graft donor.

This clonotype was seen more than once but under ten times. The rearrangement links TRBV6-5 to TRBJ2-3, with unresolved D. The CDR3 runs 17 residues. The ends were cut back, 0 bases at V and 2 bases at J, with 15 bases in the middle. Per germline, CDR1 MNHEY and CDR2 SVGAGI. CDR3 DNA: TGTGCCAGCAGTTACTCGAACCCCTTGTGGTCCACAGATACGCAGTATTTT. As protein: CASSYSNPLWSTDTQYF.

This clonotype was seen a handful of times. The V and J genes are TRBV4-1 and TRBJ2-1; TRBD2 agrees at 9 bases. CDR3 size: 15 residues. The V gene end was trimmed by 2 bases and the J gene end by 4 bases; junction bases not matched to a gene: 3. Per the germline V gene, CDR1 is MGHRA and CDR2 is YSYEKL. Written as DNA, the CDR3 is TGCGCCAGCAGCCAAATAGCGGGGGAGTACAATGAGCAGTTCTTC. Translating it yields CASSQIAGEYNEQFF.

This clonotype was seen many times. V is TRBV3-1 and J is TRBJ2-5, with 9 bases matching TRBD2. The CDR3 contains 16 residues. Germline loops: CDR1 LGHDT, CDR2 YNNKEL (reference sequence). The ends lost 4 bases at V and 1 base at J; junction bases unmatched: 7. In nucleotides, the CDR3 is TGTGCCAGCAGCCTATCCGGGACTAGCCCCCAAGAGACCCAGTACTTC. Translated: CASSLSGTSPQETQYF.

This rearrangement joins TRBV20-1 to TRBJ2-2; 9 bases align to TRBD1. With V trimmed by 7 bases and J by 6 bases, 9 bases remained unmatched. CDR1 and CDR2 (germline): DFQATT, SNEGSKA (reference sequence). The CDR3 runs 14 residues. CDR3 sequence: CSVRPGQGPGELFF. Written as DNA, the CDR3 is TGCAGTGTTCGTCCGGGACAGGGCCCCGGGGAGCTGTTTTTT.

This clonotype was counted at least ten times. The chain couples TRBV10-2 to TRBJ1-1; 9 bases agree with TRBD1. Germline CDR1 is WSHSY and CDR2 is SAAADI. CDR3 size: 12 residues. The V gene end was trimmed by 5 bases and the J gene end by 9 bases; junction bases not matched to a gene: 4. CDR3 nucleotides: TGCGCCAGCAGTTTTGACAGGGGGAAAGCTTTCTTT. The encoded protein is CASSFDRGKAFF.

The chain recombines TRBV2 with TRBJ1-2, with TRBD1 matching 7 bases. Germline assignment: CDR1 SNHLY and CDR2 FYNNEI. J gave up 8 bases and V 10 bases, and 10 bases lay outside the gene matches. This CDR3 has 12 residues. CDR3 DNA: TGTGCCACCCACTTGACAGGGTACGGCTACACCTTC. Translating it yields CATHLTGYGYTF. Supplemented by reference TRBV2 and TRBJ1-2, the full variable domain reads EPEVTQTPSHQVTQMGQEVILRCVPISNHLYFYWYRQILGQKVEFLVSFYNNEISEKSEIFDDQFSVERPDGSNFTLKIRSTKLEDSAMYFCATHLTGYGYTFGSGTRLTVV.

This clonotype was seen more than once but under ten times. The chain carries TRBV2 and TRBJ2-1; D may be TRBD2 (6 bases). The germline V and J ends were trimmed by 3 bases and 0 bases, with 9 bases remaining between them. The V gene's germline CDR1 is SNHLY and CDR2 FYNNEI. The CDR3 loop spans 15 amino acids. For the CDR3, the DNA is TGTGCCAGCAGTGAGCTGGGGGGCTCCTACAATGAGCAGTTCTTC. This encodes CASSELGGSYNEQFF.

V gene TRBV5-6 combines with J gene TRBJ2-4; D is uncertain. The CDR3 sequence is 12 residues long. Looked up from germline, CDR1 is SGHDT and CDR2 is YYEEEE. The V and J ends lost 4 bases and 6 bases respectively, with 8 bases between them. This CDR3 reads CASSPQGNIQYF. In DNA, the CDR3 is TGTGCCAGCAGCCCACAAGGAAACATTCAGTACTTC.

This clonotype was counted many times. This chain links TRBV11-3 with TRBJ1-2, with no clear D. Trimming stripped 4 bases from V and 4 bases from J, with 7 bases between. Germline V gene data show CDR1 as SGHNT and CDR2 as YENEEA. The length of the CDR3 is 12 residues. CDR3 amino acids: CASSSGVYGYTF. As DNA, the CDR3 is TGTGCCAGCAGCTCGGGCGTCTATGGCTACACCTTC.

V gene TRBV5-1 combines with J gene TRBJ1-1; 7 bases map to TRBD1. The V gene end was trimmed by 1 base and the J gene end by 1 base; junction bases not matched to a gene: 7. Germline CDR1 SGHRS, CDR2 YFSETQ. This CDR3 spans 16 amino acids. CDR3 sequence: CASSLQPGQPNTEAFF. As DNA, the CDR3 is TGCGCCAGCAGCTTGCAACCGGGACAGCCGAACACTGAAGCTTTCTTT.

The chain couples TRBV6-2 or TRBV6-3 to TRBJ2-2; TRBD1 might be the D (5 bases). This CDR3 spans 13 amino acids. Germline loops: CDR1 MNHEY, CDR2 SVGEGT. V lost 6 bases, J lost 6 bases, and 11 bases lay in between. The CDR3 protein is CASRVQVPGELFF. The CDR3, as DNA: TGTGCCAGCAGAGTACAGGTCCCCGGGGAGCTGTTTTTT.

This clonotype turned up a few times. The chain has TRBV12-3 or TRBV12-4 and TRBJ2-1, with D possibly being TRBD2 (6 bases). Deletions cut 6 bases from V and 4 bases from J, with 16 bases between. The CDR3 spans 15 residues. CDR3: CASRRLGLPYNEQFF. The CDR3 coding sequence is TGTGCCAGCAGACGTCTAGGACTACCTTACAATGAGCAGTTCTTC.

This clonotype was counted a few times. This sequence joins TRBV27 and TRBJ1-5; D ambiguous. Germline CDR1 and CDR2: MNHEY and SMNVEV (reference sequence). The CDR3 contains 13 residues. Trimming took off 3 bases at V and 4 bases at J, with 7 bases between the two ends. CDR3 DNA: TGTGCCAGCAGTTTCAGTCGTAATCAGCCCCAGCATTTT. Its translation is CASSFSRNQPQHF.

The chain has TRBV6-5 and TRBJ2-7; D possibly matches TRBD1 or TRBD2 (5 bases each). V was pared by 6 bases and J by 4 bases, with 10 bases between. CDR3 length: 12 residues. Germline V gene sequence: CDR1 MNHEY, CDR2 SVGAGI. The CDR3 DNA follows: TGTGCCAGCAGCCGGGACCGATACGAGCAGTACTTC. Protein: CASSRDRYEQYF.

In this sample, this clonotype turned up a few times. The V gene is TRBV5-6, the J gene TRBJ2-5; D might be TRBD2 (6 bases). Germline V gene data show CDR1 as SGHDT and CDR2 as YYEEEE. CDR3 size: 14 residues. Trimming cost V 1 base and J 4 bases, with 11 bases left between them. Here the CDR3 reads CASSLILGGETQYF. CDR3 coding DNA: TGTGCCAGCAGCTTGATTTTGGGGGGAGAGACCCAGTACTTC.

The chain has TRBV10-3 and TRBJ1-5; D is possibly TRBD1 (5 bases). Germline loops: CDR1 ENHRY, CDR2 SYGVKD. The CDR3 contains 15 residues. The V and J ends lost 6 bases and 4 bases respectively, with 16 bases between them. The CDR3 DNA reads as TGTGCCATCAGGGACCGGGACGGCCAGAATCAGCCCCAGCATTTT. Protein: CAIRDRDGQNQPQHF.

Sample share makes this clonotype medium-sized (0.01 to 0.1%). J is TRBJ2-5 and V is TRBV7-9; TRBD1 is a possible D gene (5 bases). This CDR3 comprises 18 residues. Germline V gene sequence: CDR1 SEHNR, CDR2 FQNEAQ (reference sequence). V was cut by 7 bases and J by 0 bases, with 24 bases left in between. CDR3 loop: CASIPPRTTAENQETQYF. In DNA, the CDR3 is TGTGCCAGCATCCCCCCCCGGACGACAGCTGAGAACCAAGAGACCCAGTACTTC.

The sample holds a few counts of this clonotype. This rearrangement joins TRBV12-3 or TRBV12-4 to TRBJ1-6, with unresolved D. Trimming left V 2 bases short and J 8 bases short, with 10 bases between. CDR3 length: 14 residues. The CDR3: CASSLPGKDSPLHF. DNA for the CDR3: TGTGCCAGCAGTTTACCAGGCAAAGATTCACCCCTCCACTTT.

The chain couples TRBV6-1 to TRBJ1-6; TRBD1 agrees at 7 bases. V lost 6 bases, J lost 8 bases, and 10 bases stayed unmatched. Looked up from germline, CDR1 is MNHNS and CDR2 is SASEGT. CDR3 length equals 15 residues. CDR3: CASRAPGTDHSPLHF. DNA for the CDR3: TGTGCCAGCAGAGCTCCCGGGACAGATCATTCACCCCTCCACTTT.

The genes are TRBV10-3 and TRBJ2-7, with 8 bases lining up with TRBD1. This CDR3 contains 15 residues. Germline V gene sequence: CDR1 ENHRY, CDR2 SYGVKD. J was trimmed by 6 bases and V by 6 bases; bases with no gene match: 13. The CDR3 spells CAIRNPWTGIGEQYF. DNA of the CDR3: TGTGCCATCAGAAACCCTTGGACAGGGATCGGCGAGCAGTACTTC.

This clonotype has more than one count but fewer than ten. The chain employs TRBV20-1 and TRBJ2-3; 7 bases match TRBD2. This CDR3 spans 14 amino acids. CDR1 DFQATT and CDR2 SNEGSKA come from the germline V gene (reference sequence). The J segment lost 7 bases and the V segment lost 3 bases, leaving 10 bases of the junction unmatched. The CDR3 sequence: CSASNPGGRNTQYF. The CDR3 nucleotides are TGCAGTGCTAGTAATCCGGGAGGAAGGAATACGCAGTATTTT.

This clonotype has just a few counts. The V call is TRBV24-1, the J call TRBJ2-1; the D gene is possibly TRBD1 (6 bases). V lost 3 bases, J lost 3 bases, and 20 bases lay in between. CDR3 length: 18 residues. CDR1 and CDR2 from the germline V gene are KGHDR and SFDVKD. CDR3: CATSDPTQTGSGYNEQFF. Written as DNA, the CDR3 is TGTGCCACCAGTGATCCCACCCAAACAGGGAGTGGCTACAATGAGCAGTTCTTC.

This clonotype has just a few counts. The CDR3 coding sequence is TGCGCCAGCAGCTTGTCAGCGGGGAGGAGGTCCCCCTACGAGCAGTACTTC. This translates into CASSLSAGRRSPYEQYF. This chain uses TRBV5-1 with TRBJ2-7, with 7 bases aligning to TRBD2. The V segment lost 1 base and the J segment 2 bases; nucleotides outside the gene matches: 12. The CDR3 totals 17 residues. Germline values: CDR1 SGHRS, CDR2 YFSETQ.

This clonotype has at least ten counts. V gene TRBV5-1 combines with J gene TRBJ2-3; tentative D call: TRBD2 (6 bases). The CDR3 extends over 14 amino acids. The germline V gene has CDR1 SGHRS and CDR2 YFSETQ. Deletions cut 7 bases from V and 1 base from J, with 13 bases between. Here the CDR3 DNA reads TGCGCCAGCGCCTCTGGCGGGGGCACAGATACGCAGTATTTT. Translating gives CASASGGGTDTQYF.

V gene TRBV27 combines with J gene TRBJ1-1; D ambiguous. Deletions cut 3 bases from V and 5 bases from J, with 16 bases between. The germline V gene encodes CDR1 MNHEY and CDR2 SMNVEV (reference sequence). The CDR3 length is 15 residues. The CDR3 sequence is CASSFKWASYTEAFF. Here the CDR3 DNA reads TGTGCCAGCAGTTTCAAGTGGGCCAGCTATACTGAAGCTTTCTTT.

This clonotype was found a few times. The chain uses TRBV28 and TRBJ2-5, with D possibly TRBD2 on 7 matching bases. Germline V CDR1 and CDR2: MDHEN, SYDVKM. This CDR3 has 14 amino acids. Trimming removed 7 bases at V and 3 bases at J, with 15 bases between. The CDR3 DNA sequence: TGTGCCAGCACCAAAAGGGGGGGGAAAGAGACCCAGTACTTC. Translation gives CASTKRGGKETQYF.

The chain employs TRBV5-5 and TRBJ2-6; a weak D match, TRBD1 (6 bases). Germline CDR1 SGHKS, CDR2 YYEKEE (reference sequence). With 4 bases removed from V and 0 bases from J, the gap between germline ends came to 17 bases. The CDR3 spans 18 residues. The CDR3 DNA reads as TGTGCCAGCAGCGGGGGCCCCCACAGCCTCTCTGGGGCCAACGTCCTGACTTTC. It specifies CASSGGPHSLSGANVLTF.